Shown below are 14 T cell receptor beta chains from a single sample sequenced in a study of STAT5B mutations in CD4+ large granular lymphocyte leukemia. Libraries were prepared by immunoSEQ multiplex PCR; TCRdb keeps only in-frame clonotypes and omits some of them. The repertoire includes roughly 40,000 clones, 84% of them detected once, and approximately 0.33% sits in the top ten. The material sequenced was CD4+ T cells from blood buffy coats. These receptors were collected from a human donor in good health.

The V call is TRBV28, the J call TRBJ1-5, with D unresolved. The germline V gene encodes CDR1 MDHEN and CDR2 SYDVKM. CDR3 length: 13 residues. The V end was cut by 6 bases, the J end by 7 bases, with 13 bases between. CDR3 nucleotides: TGTGCCAGCAGACGGGGTAGGGAACAGCCCCAGCATTTT. Protein product: CASRRGREQPQHF.

The chain joins TRBV11-2 to TRBJ2-2; 8 nucleotides agree with TRBD2. This CDR3 has 14 amino acids. CDR1 and CDR2 (germline): SGHAT, FQNNGV. Trimming cost V 4 bases and J 5 bases; bases outside gene matches: 3. In DNA, the CDR3 is TGTGCCAGCAGCTCCTCGGGGGGGACCGGGGAGCTGTTTTTT. This encodes CASSSSGGTGELFF.

This clone came up once. Written as DNA, the CDR3 is TGTGCCAGCAGCTTAAGAAGCGACCCGGGCGATACGCAGTATTTT. Its protein is CASSLRSDPGDTQYF. The gene calls are TRBV7-6 and TRBJ2-3, with no clear D. The CDR3 covers 15 residues. Germline V gives CDR1 SGHVS, CDR2 FNYEAQ. V shed 2 bases and J shed 6 bases, with 15 bases lying between them.

The CDR3 sequence is CASSYSTGSTGTEAFF. The CDR3 DNA follows: TGTGCCAGCAGTTACTCGACAGGGTCGACCGGCACTGAAGCTTTCTTT. The chain joins TRBV6-6 to TRBJ1-1; TRBD1 matches at 7 bases. The V gene end was trimmed by 0 bases and the J gene end by 4 bases; junction bases not matched to a gene: 8. Germline CDR1 reads MNHNY; CDR2 reads SVGAGI (reference sequence). This CDR3 is 16 amino acids long.

This chain connects TRBV4-3 to TRBJ1-5; D is uncertain. V lost 1 base to trimming and J lost 2 bases, with 6 bases between them. Germline values: CDR1 LGHNA, CDR2 YSLEER. The CDR3 extends over 14 amino acids. The DNA for the CDR3 is TGCGCCAGCAGCCAAGTAGAGGGCAATCAGCCCCAGCATTTT. It is translated as CASSQVEGNQPQHF.

This clone occurred once. The chain couples TRBV2 to TRBJ1-5; D gene unclear. CDR3 length equals 14 residues. Trimming took off 0 bases at V and 6 bases at J, with 9 bases between the two ends. Germline CDR1 SNHLY, CDR2 FYNNEI. In DNA form, the CDR3 reads TGTGCCAGCAGTGAAGCGACGTCGGGTCAGCCCCAGCATTTT. Encoded protein: CASSEATSGQPQHF.

The V and J genes are TRBV30 and TRBJ2-7; 7 nucleotides match TRBD1. Germline V CDR1 and CDR2: GTSNPN, SVGIG (reference sequence). The CDR3 length is 12 residues. The V segment lost 5 bases and the J segment 6 bases; nucleotides outside the gene matches: 7. As DNA, the CDR3 is TGTGCCTGGCGGGACAGTCTCAGCGAGCAGTACTTC. It is translated as CAWRDSLSEQYF.

A single count supports this clone. J is TRBJ2-1 and V is TRBV10-3, with 15 nucleotides matching TRBD2. This CDR3 spans 16 amino acids. The germline CDR1 and CDR2 sequences are ENHRY and SYGVKD. J lost 4 bases, V lost 3 bases, and 1 base had no gene match. CDR3 sequence (DNA): TGTGCCATCAGTGATGGGACTAGCGGGAGGTACAATGAGCAGTTCTTC. This translates into CAISDGTSGRYNEQFF.

The rearrangement joins TRBV30 to TRBJ2-3; D unclear. The V end lost 5 bases, the J end lost 0 bases, and 12 bases lay between the germline ends. This CDR3 spans 14 amino acids. Germline lookup yields CDR1 GTSNPN and CDR2 SVGIG (reference sequence). CDR3 loop: CAWGPSTSTDTQYF. The CDR3 DNA reads as TGTGCCTGGGGCCCGTCAACTAGCACAGATACGCAGTATTTT. The full variable domain, in which reference TRBV30 and TRBJ2-3 provide the parts outside the CDR3, is SQTIHQWPATLVQPVGSPLSLECTVEGTSNPNLYWYRQAAGRGLQLLFYSVGIGQISSEVPQNLSASRPQDRQFILSSKKLLLSDSGFYLCAWGPSTSTDTQYFGPGTRLTVL.

This clone was counted a few times. The V call is TRBV11-2, the J call TRBJ1-5; 9 bases map to TRBD1. The junction had 4 bases not matched to a gene; V was cut back by 5 bases and J by 5 bases. The V gene's germline CDR1 is SGHAT and CDR2 FQNNGV. CDR3 length equals 14 residues. The CDR3 loop is CASSLRQGDQPQHF. The CDR3 nucleotides are TGTGCCAGCAGCCTTCGACAGGGGGATCAGCCCCAGCATTTT. The full variable domain, completed using reference TRBV11-2 and TRBJ1-5, is EAGVAQSPRYKIIEKRQSVAFWCNPISGHATLYWYQQILGQGPKLLIQFQNNGVVDDSQLPKDRFSAERLKGVDSTLKIQPAKLEDSAVYLCASSLRQGDQPQHFGDGTRLSIL.

This rearrangement joins TRBV4-2 to TRBJ2-7; 11 positions agree with TRBD2. Trimming removed 4 bases from V and 2 bases from J; junction bases left unmatched: 10. In germline, CDR1 is LGHNA, CDR2 YNFKEQ. This CDR3 is built from 17 residues. The CDR3 coding sequence is TGTGCCAGCAGCCGGACGCTAGCGGGGGGTGGGACCTACGAGCAGTACTTC. Protein sequence: CASSRTLAGGGTYEQYF.

This clone was observed a single time. This sequence joins TRBV19 and TRBJ2-3; D perhaps matches TRBD2 (5 bases). Trimming removed 5 bases from V and 6 bases from J, with 15 bases in between. This CDR3 is built from 14 residues. Per germline, CDR1 LNHDA and CDR2 SQIVND (reference sequence). CDR3 in amino acids: CASSSVGVTDTQYF. CDR3 sequence (DNA): TGTGCCAGTAGTTCCGTGGGAGTGACGGATACGCAGTATTTT.

CDR3 nucleotide sequence: TGTGCCAGCAGTCCGACAGGCTTGAATTCACCCCTCCACTTT. This translates into CASSPTGLNSPLHF. V and J are TRBV6-5 and TRBJ1-6; D possibly corresponds to TRBD1 (6 bases). The CDR3 loop spans 14 amino acids. Germline CDR1 reads MNHEY; CDR2 reads SVGAGI. V was trimmed by 5 bases and J by 7 bases, leaving 12 bases between them.

In this sample, this clone turned up a few times. The chain employs TRBV30 and TRBJ1-5; D may be TRBD1 (6 bases). Trimming pared 7 bases from V and 9 bases from J, leaving 19 bases between. Germline values: CDR1 GTSNPN, CDR2 SVGIG (reference sequence). CDR3 length equals 13 residues. Here the CDR3 DNA reads TGTGCCTTTACCCAAGGGGGGGGCTGGCCCCAGCATTTT. It encodes CAFTQGGGWPQHF.